This paragraph covers one T cell receptor (beta chain) sequence. Its target is not known. This specimen belongs to a study of T cells in women clearing cervical HPV infection. Libraries were prepared by immunoSEQ multiplex PCR; TCRdb keeps only in-frame clonotypes and omits some of them. The table lists some 43,000 clones. Points from the study as a whole: It is unknown whether associations predate infection; no effector/memory or HPV-specific sorting.

The sample comprised blood buffy coat. The receptor's source is a woman aged 18 to 69 with a cervical HPV16 infection that either progressed to CIN3+ or cleared (not recorded which).

This chain's CDR3 is CASSLSGNQETQYF. The CDR3 DNA, read in part, is TGCGCCAGCAGCTTGAGCGGCAACCAAGAGACG. V is TRBV5-1 and J is TRBJ2-3, with D possibly matching TRBD2 (5 bases). The read halts 3 residues ahead of the CDR3 end, with the missing end drawn from the germline J gene. Germline V CDR1 and CDR2: SGHRS, YFSETQ. The CDR3 spans 14 residues.